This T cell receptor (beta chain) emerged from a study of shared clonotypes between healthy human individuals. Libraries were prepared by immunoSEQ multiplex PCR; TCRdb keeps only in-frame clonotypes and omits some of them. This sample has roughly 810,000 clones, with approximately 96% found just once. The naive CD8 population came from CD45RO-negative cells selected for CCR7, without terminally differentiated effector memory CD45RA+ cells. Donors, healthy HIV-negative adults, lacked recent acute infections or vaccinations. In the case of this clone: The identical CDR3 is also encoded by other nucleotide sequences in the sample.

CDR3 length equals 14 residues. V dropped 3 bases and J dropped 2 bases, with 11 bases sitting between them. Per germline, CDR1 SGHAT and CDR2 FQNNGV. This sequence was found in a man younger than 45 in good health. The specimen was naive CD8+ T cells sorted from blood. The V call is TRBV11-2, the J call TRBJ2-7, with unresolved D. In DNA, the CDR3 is TGTGCCAGCAGCTTTTCACAAGGCGCCTACGAGCAGTACTTC. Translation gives CASSFSQGAYEQYF.